This T cell receptor beta chain was sequenced during a study of shared clonotypes between healthy human individuals. Study at large: The plates for each donor numbered three CD4 naive, three CD4 memory, two CD8 naive and one CD8 memory.

The protocol was immunoSEQ multiplex PCR, while the TCRdb copy is restricted to in-frame clones and leaves out a portion. This table has 2 million to 2.5 million clones, more than 85% appearing once. Germline CDR1 MDHEN, CDR2 SYDVKM. Trimming left V 7 bases short and J 10 bases short, with 31 bases between. This CDR3 contains 17 residues. This clonotype originated in a man aged 18 to 30 in good health. Some clones in this sample may be carry-over from other donors' samples. Source material: naive CD4+ T cells from PBMCs. Subset described: CD45RA+ positively selected. This chain joins TRBV28 and TRBJ1-2; unclear D gene. CDR3 sequence: CASTPAGRWSPMEAYTF. In nucleotides, the CDR3 is TGTGCCAGCACACCCGCGGGGAGGTGGAGCCCTATGGAGGCCTACACCTTC.